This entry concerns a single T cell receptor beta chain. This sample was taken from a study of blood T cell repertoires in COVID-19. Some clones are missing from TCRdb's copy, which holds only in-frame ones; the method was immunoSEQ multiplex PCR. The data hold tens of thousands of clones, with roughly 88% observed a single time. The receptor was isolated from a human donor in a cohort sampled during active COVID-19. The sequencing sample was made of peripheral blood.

CDR3 DNA sequence: TGTGCCAGCAGTGAACCCCTAGGGGGCGGTACGCCTCCGATCGAGCAGTACTTC. Its protein product is CASSEPLGGGTPPIEQYF. This chain links TRBV6-1 with TRBJ2-7, with 7 bases aligning to TRBD1. The germline gives CDR1 MNHNS, CDR2 SASEGT. The junction had 19 bases not matched to a gene; V was cut back by 2 bases and J by 6 bases. The length of the CDR3 is 18 residues.